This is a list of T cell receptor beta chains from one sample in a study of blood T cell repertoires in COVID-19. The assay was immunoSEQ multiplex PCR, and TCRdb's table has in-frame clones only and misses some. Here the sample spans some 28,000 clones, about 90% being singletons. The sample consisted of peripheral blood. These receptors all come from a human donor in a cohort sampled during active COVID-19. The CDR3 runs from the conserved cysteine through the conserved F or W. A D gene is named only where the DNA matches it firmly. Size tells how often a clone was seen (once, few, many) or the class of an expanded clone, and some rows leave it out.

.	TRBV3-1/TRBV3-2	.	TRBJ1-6	TGTGCCAGCAGCCAAGTTCAAGGGGGAGTCCTCCACTTT	CASSQVQGGVLHF
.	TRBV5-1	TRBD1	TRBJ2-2	TGCGCCAGCAGCTTTGGACAGGGGAGGACCGGGGAGCTGTTTTTT	CASSFGQGRTGELFF
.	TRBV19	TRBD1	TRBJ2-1	TGTGCCAGTACCCCCCGGGACAGGGGCCATGAGCAGTTCTTC	CASTPRDRGHEQFF
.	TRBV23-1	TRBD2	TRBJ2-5	TGCGCCAGCAGGAGCGCAGTCCTAGGACTAGCGGAAGAGACCCAGTACTTC	CASRSAVLGLAEETQYF
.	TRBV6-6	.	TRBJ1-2	TGTGCCATCGGGGGGAGGGGCTCCAACTATGGCTACACCTTC	CAIGGRGSNYGYTF
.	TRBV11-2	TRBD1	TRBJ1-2	TGTGCCAGCAGCTTAGAGGACAGGGCTGGCTACACCTTC	CASSLEDRAGYTF
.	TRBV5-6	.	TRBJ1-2	TGTGCCAGCAGCCCGAAAGGGGCTTGGGACTATGGCTACACCTTC	CASSPKGAWDYGYTF
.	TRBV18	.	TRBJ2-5	TGTGCCAGCTCACCATTTACCGGGAGCCAAGAGACCCAGTACTTC	CASSPFTGSQETQYF
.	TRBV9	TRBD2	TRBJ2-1	TGTGCCAGCAGCCTCGGACTAGCGGTAAATGAGCAGTTCTTC	CASSLGLAVNEQFF
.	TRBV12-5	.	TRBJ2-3	TGTGCTAGTGGTTTGGTACTAGATCGCGGCGCCCCGGTTACGCAGTATTTT	CASGLVLDRGAPVTQYF
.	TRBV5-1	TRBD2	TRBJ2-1	TGCGCCAGCAGCGGCCTTACTAGCGGGAGAACCGGTGAGCAGTTCTTC	CASSGLTSGRTGEQFF
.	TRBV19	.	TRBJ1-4	TGTGCCAGTAGTATATACACAACTAATGAAAAACTGTTTTTT	CASSIYTTNEKLFF
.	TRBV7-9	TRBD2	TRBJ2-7	TGTGCCAGCAGCCCACGACTAGCGGGATCCTACGAGCAGTACTTC	CASSPRLAGSYEQYF
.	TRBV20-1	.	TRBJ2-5	TGCAGTGCTAGTCTCGGAGGGGAGACCCAGTACTTC	CSASLGGETQYF
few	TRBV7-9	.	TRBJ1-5	TGTGCCAGCAGCTTATCAGGCCCTAGCAATCAGCCCCAGCATTTT	CASSLSGPSNQPQHF